The entry that follows covers one T cell receptor beta chain sequence. Its cognate antigen is unknown. Trimming stripped 3 bases from V and 0 bases from J, with 6 bases between. Per germline, CDR1 KGHSH and CDR2 LQKENI. The CDR3 consists of 14 residues. PCR amplification relied on 60 Vbeta primers (plus 13 Jbeta primers). Original handling: In a later analysis, tens of millions of unique TCR beta chains included roughly 11 million shared by two or more donors. Using immunoSEQ multiplex PCR, the repertoire was profiled, and TCRdb retains in-frame clones only, with some absent. The DNA was the basis for D and trimming; V, J and clone size are from that table. The table has 60,000 to 70,000 clones, around 80% seen once. Donors had nominal health at sampling but likely had unrecorded immune exposures. The entry originates in a study of cytomegalovirus exposure and HLA in healthy donors. Study overall: Unique TCRs from HLA-typed donors, 70 million to 85 million of them, were held in an early data release. Notes on the study in general: Several of the most significant clusters appeared, in a later analysis, to be linked to common viral pathogens.

This clonotype was obtained from a man in his forties in good health and CMV-seronegative. The source material was PBMCs. J is TRBJ1-3 and V is TRBV18, with TRBD1 as a possible D gene (5 bases). CDR3 amino acids: CASSPTASGNTIYF. CDR3 DNA sequence: TGTGCCAGCTCACCGACAGCCTCTGGAAACACCATATATTTT.